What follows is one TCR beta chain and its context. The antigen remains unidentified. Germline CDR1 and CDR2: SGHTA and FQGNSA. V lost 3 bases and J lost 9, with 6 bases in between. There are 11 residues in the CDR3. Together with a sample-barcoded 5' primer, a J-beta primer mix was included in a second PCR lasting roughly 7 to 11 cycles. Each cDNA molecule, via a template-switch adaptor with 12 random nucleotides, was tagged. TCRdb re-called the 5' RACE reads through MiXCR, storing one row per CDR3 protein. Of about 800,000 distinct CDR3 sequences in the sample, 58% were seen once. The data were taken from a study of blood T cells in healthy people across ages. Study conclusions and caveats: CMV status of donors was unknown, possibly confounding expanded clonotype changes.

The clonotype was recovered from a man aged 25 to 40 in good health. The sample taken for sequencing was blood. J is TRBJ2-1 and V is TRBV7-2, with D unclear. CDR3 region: CASSFRAEQFF. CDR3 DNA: TGTGCCAGCAGCTTCAGAGCTGAGCAGTTCTTC.